This T cell receptor (beta chain) was documented in a study of blood T cells in healthy people across ages. Study-wide context: Template switching picked up about one barcoded beta molecule for each two T cells. Study findings and constraints: What prevented conclusive comparison of naive and antigen-experienced cells was that PBMCs were unsorted.

The germline V gene encodes CDR1 SGHVS and CDR2 FNYEAQ. Trimming shortened V by 1 base and J by 6 bases, and 10 bases separated the two germline ends. The CDR3 is made up of 14 amino acids. Alongside a J-beta primer mix, a sample-barcoded 5' primer served in a second PCR lasting about 7 to 11 cycles. A single record per CDR3 protein comes from TCRdb applying MiXCR to the 5' RACE reads. The sample lists hundreds of thousands of distinct CDR3 sequences, over 45% occurring once. Individuals who donated were healthy Caucasians from Russia aged about 6 to 100. Roughly 9.2 milliliters was the volume of peripheral blood drawn from each donor. Comment on this clonotype: What it binds is unknown.

Material for sequencing was blood. The chain uses TRBV7-6 and TRBJ2-1; no reliable D call. The sequence came from a man younger than 45 in good health. The CDR3 region is CASSLGAVSNEQFF. The DNA of the CDR3 is TGTGCCAGCAGCTTAGGAGCCGTCTCCAATGAGCAGTTCTTC.